This T cell receptor beta chain was recorded in a study of blood T cell repertoires in COVID-19. Study-level information: T cells, B-cell-depleted T cells, or PBMCs provided the cDNA or gDNA that served as material.

Generated by immunoSEQ multiplex PCR, the TCRdb table keeps only in-frame clones and is missing some. The repertoire holds around 400,000 clones, 87% seen once, with about 2% in the top ten. Germline-derived CDR1 and CDR2 are MDHEN and SYDVKM. The V end lost 11 bases, the J end lost 7 bases, and 17 bases lay between the germline ends. The CDR3 totals 13 residues. The clonotype originates from a woman in her fifties or sixties with COVID-19, enrolled during active disease. V gene TRBV28 combines with J gene TRBJ2-2; D possibly corresponds to TRBD2 (5 bases). The sequencing sample was made of peripheral blood. The CDR3 protein is CACAEVLGGELFF. Written as DNA, the CDR3 is TGTGCCTGCGCGGAGGTCCTGGGCGGGGAGCTGTTTTTT. Full variable domain (remainder filled in from reference TRBV28 and TRBJ2-2): DVKVTQSSRYLVKRTGEKVFLECVQDMDHENMFWYRQDPGLGLRLIYFSYDVKMKEKGDIPEGYSVSREKKERFSLILESASTNQTSMYLCACAEVLGGELFFGEGSRLTVL.